This TCR beta chain comes out of a study of shared clonotypes between healthy human individuals (dated by TCRdb to about 2020). Study-level background: The cohort comprised a couple of women and three men aged 18 to 49 years. Leukapheresis yielded between about 0.94 and 8.9 billion PBMCs per donor. To increase sequencing depth and limit assay-specific biases, different laboratories used diverse techniques to prepare libraries and sequence TCR repertoires. Blood TCR repertoires of about 5 healthy adults were deeply sequenced to estimate repertoire size and the extent of clonotype sharing between individuals.

TCR CDR3 regions were amplified from genomic DNA by multiplex PCR using the deep immunoSEQ assay. Extracted genomic DNA from each cell subset was distributed evenly across all wells of several immunoSEQ 96-well plates, and each plate was treated as a replicate. For unsorted PBMC, 250 to 300 ng of genomic DNA, equivalent to approximately 30,000 T cell genomes, went into each replicate PCR. Unsorted PBMC genomic DNA was sequenced across ten immunoSEQ deep assay plates. Purified libraries were measured with a Qubit 3.0 fluorometer, size-checked on a Bioanalyzer 2100, and measured again with the KAPA Library Quantification kit. A separate single-read 150-cycle Illumina NextSeq 550 flow cell was used to sequence each immunoSEQ 96-well plate. Processing in the source paper ran as follows. Because the immunoSEQ output held only junctional sequences and lacked quality scores, the filtering could not match the filtering applied to full-length reads. Sequences were annotated with PyIR, a Python wrapper for IgBLAST v1.9, using IMGT germline references to assign V/J genes and CDR3. Any read was removed if the V/J assignment was weak (E-value above 1e-6), the CDR3 was missing, or the read contained stop codons, out-of-frame junctions, or ambiguous translated residues. V3J clonotypes were defined as sequences sharing an identical inferred V gene, J gene, and CDR3 amino acid sequence. To compute the percentage overlap between repertoires, the number of shared unique clonotypes was divided by the size of the smaller repertoire. Richness of each repertoire was evaluated using RTK rarefaction, the Chao1 estimator, and Recon v2.1 estimates of unobserved clonotypes. The source is immuneACCESS, and TCRdb retained only in-frame sequences with V and J called. Part of the clones is not carried over; for the studies checked, unresolved V genes explain less than half of this, and the remainder is unexplained. D and trimming come from the DNA, and the V and J calls and clone size come from that table. Recorded for this sample are some 470,000 clones; 76% of them occurred a single time. Around 13% of the sample is held by the ten biggest clonotypes.

Concerning this clone itself: There is no known antigen for this receptor. It may be a read error: a sequence one base away is much more abundant.

Donors were healthy HIV-negative adults with no recently reported acute infections or vaccinations. All donors were Caucasian adults living in Nashville, Tennessee, USA. In the unsorted samples, roughly 90 million PBMCs were counted, and genomic DNA was extracted using the QIAamp DNA Blood Mini kit. Blood was obtained by leukapheresis, after which PBMCs were separated by Ficoll-Histopaque density gradient centrifugation and cryopreserved in liquid nitrogen vapor phase. There are 12 amino acids in the CDR3, from cysteine to phenylalanine inclusive. CDR3 DNA only is kept here, 36 bases in frame from base 1. V is reduced by 3 bases and J by 2 bases, leaving a spacing of 0 bases between them. Paper-wide results and their limitations: Based on pairwise subsampling, the degree of clonotype sharing among donors was expected to be affected by sequencing depth. Sampling was restricted to blood, and TCR repertoires in tissues likely differ from the TCR repertoires found in blood. Because the study included only a small number of donors, the genetic and exposure-history diversity represented was limited.

The chain couples TRBV5-3 to TRBJ2-6; no confident D gene assignment can be made. TRBV5-3 is an ORF, with its function uncertain. The sequencing input was PBMCs. The receptor's source is a woman in her 40s in good health. Some clones in this sample may be carry-over from other donors' samples. The CDR3 is CARSSGANVLTF. The DNA reads TGTGCCAGAAGCTCTGGGGCCAACGTCCTGACTTTC.